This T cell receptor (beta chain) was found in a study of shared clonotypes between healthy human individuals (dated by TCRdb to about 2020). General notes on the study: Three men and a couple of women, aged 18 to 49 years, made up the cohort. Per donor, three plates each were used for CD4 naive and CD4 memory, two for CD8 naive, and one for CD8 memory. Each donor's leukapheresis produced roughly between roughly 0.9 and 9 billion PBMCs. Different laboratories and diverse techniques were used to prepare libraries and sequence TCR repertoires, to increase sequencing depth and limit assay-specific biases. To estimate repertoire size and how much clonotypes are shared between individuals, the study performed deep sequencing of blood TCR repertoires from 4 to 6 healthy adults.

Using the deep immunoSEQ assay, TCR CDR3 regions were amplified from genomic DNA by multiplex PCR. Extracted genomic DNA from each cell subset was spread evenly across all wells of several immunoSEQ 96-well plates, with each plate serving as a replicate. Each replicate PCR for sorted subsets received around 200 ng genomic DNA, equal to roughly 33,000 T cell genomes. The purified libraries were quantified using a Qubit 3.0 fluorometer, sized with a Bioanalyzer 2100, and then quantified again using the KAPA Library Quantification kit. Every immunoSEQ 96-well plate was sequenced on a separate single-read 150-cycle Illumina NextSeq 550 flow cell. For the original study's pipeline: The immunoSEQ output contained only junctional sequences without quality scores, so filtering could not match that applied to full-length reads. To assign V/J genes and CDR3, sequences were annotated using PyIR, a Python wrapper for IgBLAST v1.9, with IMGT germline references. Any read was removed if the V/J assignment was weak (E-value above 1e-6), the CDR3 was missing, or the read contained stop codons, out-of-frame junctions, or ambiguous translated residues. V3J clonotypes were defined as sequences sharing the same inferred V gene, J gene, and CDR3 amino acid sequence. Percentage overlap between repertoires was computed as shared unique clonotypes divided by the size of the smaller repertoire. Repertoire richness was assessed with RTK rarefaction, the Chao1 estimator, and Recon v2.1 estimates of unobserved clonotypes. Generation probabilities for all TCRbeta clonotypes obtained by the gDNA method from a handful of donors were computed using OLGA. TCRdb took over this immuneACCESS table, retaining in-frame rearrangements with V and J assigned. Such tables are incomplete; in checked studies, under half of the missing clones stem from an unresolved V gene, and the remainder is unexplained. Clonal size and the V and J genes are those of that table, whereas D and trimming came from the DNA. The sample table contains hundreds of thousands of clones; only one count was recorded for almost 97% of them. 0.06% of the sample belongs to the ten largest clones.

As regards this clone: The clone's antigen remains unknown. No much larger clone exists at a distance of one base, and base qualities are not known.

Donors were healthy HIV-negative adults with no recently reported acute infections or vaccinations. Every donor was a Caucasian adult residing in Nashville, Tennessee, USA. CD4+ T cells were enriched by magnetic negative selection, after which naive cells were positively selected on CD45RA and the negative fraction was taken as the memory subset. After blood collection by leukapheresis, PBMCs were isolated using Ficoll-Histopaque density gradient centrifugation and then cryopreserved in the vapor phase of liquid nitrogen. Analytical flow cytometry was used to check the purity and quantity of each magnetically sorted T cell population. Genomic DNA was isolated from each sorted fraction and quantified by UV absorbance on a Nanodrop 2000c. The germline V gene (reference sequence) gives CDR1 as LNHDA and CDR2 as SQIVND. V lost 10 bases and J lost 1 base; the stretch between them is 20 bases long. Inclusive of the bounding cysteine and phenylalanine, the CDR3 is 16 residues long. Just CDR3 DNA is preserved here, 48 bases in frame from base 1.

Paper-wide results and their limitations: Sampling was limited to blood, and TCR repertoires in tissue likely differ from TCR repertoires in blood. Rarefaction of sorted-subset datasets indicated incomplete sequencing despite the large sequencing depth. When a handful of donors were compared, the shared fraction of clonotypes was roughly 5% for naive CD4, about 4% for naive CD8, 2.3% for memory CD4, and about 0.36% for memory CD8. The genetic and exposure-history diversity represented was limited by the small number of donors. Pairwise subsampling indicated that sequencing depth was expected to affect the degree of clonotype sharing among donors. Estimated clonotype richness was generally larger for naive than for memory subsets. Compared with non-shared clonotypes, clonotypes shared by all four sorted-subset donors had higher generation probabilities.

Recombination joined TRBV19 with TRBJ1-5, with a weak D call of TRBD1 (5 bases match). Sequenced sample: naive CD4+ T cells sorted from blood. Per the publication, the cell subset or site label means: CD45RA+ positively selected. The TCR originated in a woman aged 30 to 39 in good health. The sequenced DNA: TGTGCCACCAGGGCTGGCTCGGGCGAGAGCAATCAGCCCCAGCATTTT. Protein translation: CATRAGSGESNQPQHF.